This T cell receptor beta chain appears in the sequencing data of a study of blood T cell repertoires in COVID-19. Researchers sorted participants into cohorts using their self-reported clinical history. Profiled with immunoSEQ multiplex PCR; TCRdb holds only in-frame clones, not every one. The sample records about 300,000 clones, around 86% being singletons. The CDR3 has 16 residues. The trim removed 4 bases at V and 6 bases at J, leaving 13 bases unmatched. Germline assignment: CDR1 SGHRS and CDR2 YFSETQ. The specimen sequenced was PBMCs or T cells enriched from blood (not recorded which). This chain connects TRBV5-1 to TRBJ2-4, with TRBD1 matching 7 bases. The receptor comes from a man younger than 45 who had recovered from COVID-19. For the CDR3, the DNA is TGCGCCAGCAGCCCCGATTACAGGGGATCGAGAAACATTCAGTACTTC. Translating gives CASSPDYRGSRNIQYF. The variable domain in full, with the rest retrieved from reference TRBV5-1 and TRBJ2-4, is KAGVTQTPRYLIKTRGQQVTLSCSPISGHRSVSWYQQTPGQGLQFLFEYFSETQRNKGNFPGRFSGRQFSNSRSEMNVSTLELGDSALYLCASSPDYRGSRNIQYFGAGTRLSVL.